This TCR beta chain is drawn from a study of T cell repertoires in aging, cancer and after chemotherapy. TRB rearrangements spanning V, D and J were amplified using mixed TRB-A/B primers. TCRdb analysed the multiplex PCR reads with MiXCR anew, one entry per CDR3 protein. The table includes some 9,200 distinct CDR3 sequences, 45% to 55% detected once. This clonotype occurred a few times. Amplification of TCR beta used genomic DNA extracted from peripheral blood. The CDR3 has 14 amino acids. Per the germline V gene, CDR1 is MNHEY and CDR2 is SVGEGT. V gave up 7 bases and J gave up 7 bases, with 17 bases separating them.

The V and J genes are TRBV6-2 or TRBV6-3 and TRBJ1-5, with a weak D call TRBD1 (6 bases). Sequencing used blood. This receptor was taken from a human donor in good health. CDR3 in amino acids: CASKTGGARQPQHF. The CDR3 bases are TGTGCCAGCAAAACGGGGGGGGCAAGACAGCCCCAGCATTTT.